This is a list of T cell receptor beta chains from one sample in a study of Ad26.COV2.S vaccination and SARS-CoV-2 variants. Produced via immunoSEQ multiplex PCR; TCRdb's table is partial and in-frame only. The sample records just over 350,000 clones, around 92% being singletons. The sequenced sample was peripheral blood, obtained after recovery from COVID-19. The receptors stem from a human donor who had recovered from COVID-19. CDR3s include the opening cysteine and the closing phenylalanine or tryptophan. The D gene is left open where the match is weak. Only part of the rows carry a size: once, few, many, or a class if the clone is expanded.

TRBV9	once	TRBD1	TRBJ1-1	CASSGQGGAFF	TGTGCCAGCAGCGGACAGGGAGGGGCTTTCTTT
TRBV6-5	.	.	TRBJ2-1	CASSYSTGSSYNEQFF	TGTGCCAGCAGTTACTCGACCGGAAGCTCCTACAATGAGCAGTTCTTC
TRBV4-3	.	TRBD2	TRBJ2-3	CASSQDLSSGDTQYF	TGCGCCAGCAGCCAAGATCTGTCTAGCGGGGATACGCAGTATTTT
TRBV21-1	.	.	TRBJ2-7	CASSKLGGGQVSRRQPGYEQYF	TGTGCCAGCAGCAAACTTGGAGGGGGTCAAGTAAGTCGGCGTCAACCGGGTTACGAGCAGTACTTC
TRBV3-1/TRBV3-2	.	.	TRBJ2-2	CASSQRDGDTGELFF	TGTGCCAGCAGCCAAAGGGACGGGGACACCGGGGAGCTGTTTTTT
TRBV2	once	TRBD2	TRBJ2-1	CASSEESGAYNEQFF	TGTGCCAGCAGTGAGGAGAGCGGGGCCTACAATGAGCAGTTCTTC
TRBV4-1	once	.	TRBJ1-4	CASSQDAQDGEKLFF	TGCGCCAGCAGCCAAGATGCACAGGATGGAGAAAAACTGTTTTTT
TRBV6-5	.	.	TRBJ1-2	CAGERTGNYGYTF	TGTGCCGGCGAGAGGACGGGGAACTATGGCTACACCTTC
TRBV6-5	.	.	TRBJ2-7	CASGLRRGPYEQYF	TGTGCCAGCGGCCTACGGCGGGGCCCATACGAGCAGTACTTC
TRBV7-2	.	.	TRBJ1-6	CASRQEHNSPLHF	TGTGCCAGCCGACAGGAGCATAATTCACCCCTCCACTTT
TRBV13	once	.	TRBJ1-1	CASSLRIMNTEAFF	TGTGCCAGCAGCTTAAGGATTATGAACACTGAAGCTTTCTTT
TRBV9	.	.	TRBJ2-3	CASSVVGRATDTQYF	TGTGCCAGCAGCGTAGTAGGCCGCGCCACAGATACGCAGTATTTT
TRBV18	.	.	TRBJ1-1	CASSPLEGTEAFF	TGTGCCAGCTCACCACTCGAGGGCACTGAAGCTTTCTTT
TRBV3-1/TRBV3-2	once	TRBD2	TRBJ2-7	CASSQDFPSGSSYEQYF	TGTGCCAGCAGCCAAGATTTTCCTAGCGGGAGCTCCTACGAGCAGTACTTC
TRBV10-2	.	.	TRBJ1-2	CASSDWVDYGYTF	TGCGCCAGCAGTGACTGGGTTGACTATGGCTACACCTTC
TRBV6-5	few	TRBD1	TRBJ1-1	CASSYLDRAEAFF	TGTGCCAGCAGTTACCTGGACAGGGCTGAAGCTTTCTTT
TRBV6-1	.	.	TRBJ1-1	CASSERISGTSTTRVFF	TGTGCCAGCAGTGAAAGAATTTCCGGGACAAGTACGACTCGGGTTTTCTTT
TRBV2	.	.	TRBJ2-2	CASSEQGTGELFF	TGTGCCAGCAGTGAACAAGGTACCGGGGAGCTGTTTTTT
TRBV10-2	.	.	TRBJ1-2	CAVTRPRNYGYTF	TGCGCCGTCACCCGCCCCAGGAACTATGGCTACACCTTC
TRBV18	.	TRBD2	TRBJ2-1	CASSPIPGTSGSYNEQFF	TGTGCCAGCTCACCTATACCCGGGACTAGCGGGTCCTACAATGAGCAGTTCTTC
TRBV18	.	.	TRBJ2-7	CASSPGTASYEQYF	TGTGCCAGCTCACCCGGGACGGCCTCCTACGAGCAGTACTTC
TRBV10-2	.	.	TRBJ2-5	CASSVQQETQYF	TGCGCCAGCAGTGTCCAGCAAGAGACCCAGTACTTC
TRBV27	.	.	TRBJ1-5	CASSRQAGNQPQHF	TGTGCCAGCAGCCGACAGGCCGGCAATCAGCCCCAGCATTTT
TRBV5-4	.	.	TRBJ1-2	CASGGGDYGYTF	TGTGCCAGCGGGGGTGGTGACTATGGCTACACCTTC
TRBV6-5	.	.	TRBJ2-2	CASSYSNPGELFF	TGTGCCAGCAGTTACAGTAACCCCGGGGAGCTGTTTTTT
TRBV5-1	.	TRBD1	TRBJ2-5	CASSSGQGQETQYF	TGCGCCAGCAGCTCGGGACAGGGGCAAGAGACCCAGTACTTC
TRBV19	.	TRBD2	TRBJ2-1	CASSDEGGGLNEQFF	TGTGCCAGTAGTGACGAGGGCGGGGGACTCAATGAGCAGTTCTTC
TRBV15	.	TRBD2	TRBJ2-3	CATSSTSGGTDTQYF	TGTGCCACCAGCAGTACTAGCGGGGGAACAGATACGCAGTATTTT
TRBV29-1	.	.	TRBJ2-3	CSVEGGTISTDTQYF	TGCAGCGTTGAAGGAGGGACAATTAGCACAGATACGCAGTATTTT
TRBV3-1/TRBV3-2	.	TRBD1	TRBJ1-1	CASSRLTGMNTEAFF	TGTGCCAGCAGCCGCCTGACAGGGATGAACACTGAAGCTTTCTTT
TRBV24-1	.	.	TRBJ1-5	CATSDGSNQPQHF	TGTGCCACCAGTGACGGTAGCAATCAGCCCCAGCATTTT
TRBV2	.	.	TRBJ1-4	CASSVSRKGGNEKLFF	TGTGCCAGCAGTGTATCCCGCAAAGGGGGGAATGAAAAACTGTTTTTT
TRBV29-1	.	TRBD2	TRBJ2-3	CSVEERGGRGVTDTQYF	TGCAGCGTCGAAGAGCGGGGGGGCAGGGGAGTTACGGATACGCAGTATTTT
TRBV5-6	.	TRBD1	TRBJ2-5	CASSLPSGTGFIMTQYF	TGTGCCAGCAGCTTGCCCTCCGGGACAGGGTTTATTATGACCCAGTACTTC
TRBV10-3	.	.	TRBJ2-5	CAISELYKQETQYF	TGTGCCATCAGTGAGCTTTACAAGCAAGAGACCCAGTACTTC
TRBV19	.	.	TRBJ2-6	CASSADSSGANVLTF	TGTGCCAGTAGTGCGGACAGCTCTGGGGCCAACGTCCTGACTTTC
TRBV27	.	.	TRBJ2-7	CASSLSKSGVEQYF	TGTGCCAGCAGTTTATCGAAATCGGGGGTCGAGCAGTACTTC
TRBV7-3	.	TRBD2	TRBJ2-3	CASSPSSGAETDTQYF	TGTGCCAGCAGCCCTAGTAGCGGGGCGGAAACAGATACGCAGTATTTT
TRBV2	once	TRBD1	TRBJ1-2	CASSERDRGYGYTF	TGTGCCAGCAGTGAACGGGACAGGGGATATGGCTACACCTTC
TRBV2	.	.	TRBJ2-7	CASGARGLITYEQYF	TGTGCCAGTGGGGCACGGGGGCTTATCACCTACGAGCAGTACTTC
TRBV5-4	.	.	TRBJ2-5	CASSLAGTTQETQYF	TGTGCCAGCAGCTTGGCCGGGACAACACAAGAGACCCAGTACTTC
TRBV24-1	.	TRBD2	TRBJ2-1	CATSDAIAGTSNEQFF	TGTGCCACCAGTGATGCAATAGCGGGGACCTCCAATGAGCAGTTCTTC
TRBV19	.	.	TRBJ1-4	CASSITAGSGEKLFF	TGTGCCAGTAGTATTACCGCAGGGTCTGGGGAAAAACTGTTTTTT
TRBV2	.	.	TRBJ1-1	CASSGDVNTEAFF	TGTGCCAGCAGTGGGGACGTTAACACTGAAGCTTTCTTT